The clone carrying this T cell receptor beta chain was picked up many times. These data originate in a study of response to subunit inactivated influenza vaccine. TCRdb re-derived calls from the RT-PCR reads in MiXCR, one entry per CDR3 protein. This sample has under 550,000 distinct CDR3 sequences; 6.5% to 8% occur once, and the top ten carry 10% to 15%. CDR1 is SEHNR, CDR2 FQNEAQ, per germline (reference sequence). The ends were cut back, 4 bases at V and 6 bases at J, with 22 bases in the middle. This CDR3 region has 16 residues. V is TRBV7-9 and J is TRBJ2-7; D unclear. The receptor was derived from a man aged 45 to 70 who received an inactivated influenza vaccine. This sample comprised PBMCs from blood, obtained less than 30 months after vaccination. The CDR3 region is CASSSLPSTSRVEQYF. The DNA for the CDR3 is TGTGCCAGCAGCTCCCTCCCCAGTACCTCCCGGGTCGAGCAGTACTTC.